A single count supports the clone carrying this T cell receptor (beta chain). Its antigen is undetermined. Time point denoted: week 47, end of study. Every single dose of the vaccine, 300 ug of mutant IDH1 20-mer peptide, came with topical imiquimod. Each donor presented with a new WHO grade 3 or 4 astrocytoma that tested IDH1-mutant and showed ATRX loss. Assay: immunoSEQ multiplex PCR; the TCRdb copy retains only in-frame clones and omits some. Of about 85,000 clones listed, roughly 89% are singletons. The data stem from a study of a mutant IDH1 vaccine in newly diagnosed glioma. Whole-study context: Standard pretreatment was either radiotherapy, temozolomide, or, for most, radiochemotherapy with temozolomide. Study conclusions and caveats: Overall, approximately 93% of patients had vaccine-induced immune responses.

Source: PBMCs, taken from a glioma patient whose treatment included an IDH1 peptide vaccine. This receptor was identified in a woman between 50 and 59 years old with glioma.

The CDR3 reads CASSLEASGAYNEQFF. CDR3 nucleotides: TGTGCCAGCAGTTTAGAGGCTAGCGGGGCCTACAATGAGCAGTTCTTC. The chain combines TRBV27 with TRBJ2-1; 9 nucleotides match TRBD2. This CDR3 comprises 16 residues. The trim removed 2 bases at V and 2 bases at J, leaving 4 bases unmatched. Germline V gene sequence: CDR1 MNHEY, CDR2 SMNVEV (reference sequence).